Below, 9 T cell receptor beta chains from the same sample are listed, as sequenced in a study of T cell repertoires in cytomegalovirus infection. Their specific antigens are unknown. MiXCR was run by TCRdb on the reads, yielding one entry per CDR3 protein. The sample shows about 920,000 distinct CDR3 sequences, around 31% of them seen only once. The sample here was cultured CD8+ T cells from PBMCs, taken from culture after CMV antigen stimulation. The receptors originated from a human donor in good health (CMV status not recorded). Some clones in this sample may be carry-over from other donors' samples.

The CDR3 bases are TGTGCCAGTACGGGCTGGGACACCGGGGAGCTGTTTTTT. This codes for CASTGWDTGELFF. V and J are TRBV19 and TRBJ2-2, with D uncertain. The CDR3 loop spans 13 amino acids. CDR1 and CDR2 (germline): LNHDA, SQIVND (reference sequence). V lost 7 bases to trimming and J lost 3 bases, with 9 bases between them. The whole variable domain, remainder taken from reference TRBV19 and TRBJ2-2, is DGGITQSPKYLFRKEGQNVTLSCEQNLNHDAMYWYRQDPGQGLRLIYYSQIVNDFQKGDIAEGYSVSREKKESFPLTVTSAQKNPTAFYLCASTGWDTGELFFGEGSRLTVL.

The rearrangement joins TRBV6-6 to TRBJ1-5; TRBD1 agrees at 7 bases. This CDR3 comprises 18 residues. V shed 5 bases and J 3 bases; nucleotides not matched to a gene: 16. Germline loops: CDR1 MNHNY, CDR2 SVGAGI (reference sequence). For the CDR3, the DNA is TGTGCCAGCAGTACCGACAGGGATGACGGAGTATTCAATCAGCCCCAGCATTTT. Protein sequence: CASSTDRDDGVFNQPQHF.

The CDR3 spells CASSQEEAGPTGDVYEQYF. CDR3 DNA sequence: TGTGCCAGCAGCCAAGAGGAGGCAGGACCTACTGGTGACGTCTACGAGCAGTACTTC. V and J are TRBV4-2 and TRBJ2-7; D perhaps matches TRBD2 (5 bases). The germline V and J ends were trimmed by 0 bases and 3 bases, with 24 bases remaining between them. Germline assignment: CDR1 LGHNA and CDR2 YNFKEQ. The length of the CDR3 is 19 residues.

The rearrangement links TRBV7-9 to TRBJ2-5; 10 nucleotides line up with TRBD1. This CDR3 spans 16 amino acids. Looked up from germline, CDR1 is SEHNR and CDR2 is FQNEAQ (reference sequence). J lost 2 bases, V lost 5 bases, and 8 bases had no gene match. The CDR3 protein is CASSPDRGLGQETQYF. The CDR3 DNA is TGTGCCAGCAGCCCAGACAGGGGGCTCGGGCAAGAGACCCAGTACTTC.

This clonotype was detected only a few times. This chain connects TRBV29-1 to TRBJ2-3; 15 bases are shared with TRBD2. V shed 3 bases and J 0 bases; nucleotides not matched to a gene: 1. This CDR3 is built from 16 residues. Germline V gene lookup returns CDR1 SQVTM and CDR2 ANQGSEA. CDR3 protein: CSVEGLAGGSTDTQYF. As DNA, the CDR3 is TGCAGCGTTGAGGGACTAGCGGGGGGAAGCACAGATACGCAGTATTTT.

Comments on this clonotype: This may stem from a read error, because a much larger clone lies one nucleotide away. J is TRBJ2-3 and V is TRBV6-5; D gene ambiguous. The CDR3 spans 14 residues. Germline-derived CDR1 and CDR2 are MNHEY and SVGAGI. The CDR3 spells CASGYITETDTQYF. The CDR3 DNA sequence: TGTGCCAGCGGTTACATCACAGAGACAGATACGCAGTATTTT.

This clonotype was found a few times. This chain joins TRBV6-1 and TRBJ1-1; 9 bases line up with TRBD1. V was clipped by 5 bases and J by 10 bases; unmatched bases: 2. The germline V gene encodes CDR1 MNHNS and CDR2 SASEGT. CDR3 length: 11 residues. The CDR3 spells CASSKDRGAFF. DNA of the CDR3: TGTGCCAGCAGTAAGGACAGGGGAGCTTTCTTT.

About this clonotype itself: At one boundary the junction diverges from the germline segment, which might be a read error. This chain joins TRBV4-1 and TRBJ2-7; TRBD2 matches 8 bases. Germline-derived CDR1 and CDR2 are MGHRA and YSYEKL. CDR3 length: 15 residues. The CDR3 reads CTSSQVEGGRYEQYF. The CDR3 DNA reads as TGCACCAGCAGCCAAGTGGAGGGCGGGAGGTACGAGCAGTACTTC.

Only a few counts were recorded for this clonotype. This sequence joins TRBV27 and TRBJ1-1, with D hard to call. The CDR3 spans 17 residues. V was pared by 0 bases and J by 4 bases, with 18 bases between. The germline V gene encodes CDR1 MNHEY and CDR2 SMNVEV (reference sequence). The CDR3 bases are TGTGCCAGCAGTTTATCCGGGTGGCCGGGATTTGCCACTGAAGCTTTCTTT. Translation gives CASSLSGWPGFATEAFF.